The 16 T cell receptor beta chains below come from one sample, sequenced in a study of blood T cell repertoires in COVID-19. The assay was immunoSEQ multiplex PCR, and TCRdb's table has in-frame clones only and misses some. In the table there are tens of thousands of clones, about four fifths of which are singletons. The sample consisted of peripheral blood. The receptor source for this set is a man in his 70s with acute or convalescent COVID-19.

The V gene is TRBV6-2 or TRBV6-3, the J gene TRBJ2-7, with D unresolved. CDR3 length: 14 residues. Germline CDR1 is MNHEY and CDR2 is SVGEGT. V lost 2 bases to trimming and J lost 1 base, with 9 bases between them. The CDR3 bases are TGTGCCAGCAGTTACATGGCGGATTCCTACGAGCAGTACTTC. The encoded protein is CASSYMADSYEQYF.

The chain joins TRBV25-1 to TRBJ1-4; 11 nucleotides line up with TRBD1. The CDR3 consists of 15 residues. The V gene's germline CDR1 is MGHDK and CDR2 SYGVNS. J was trimmed by 8 bases and V by 7 bases; bases with no gene match: 9. The CDR3 loop reads CASTWTGGGGEKLFF. In nucleotides, the CDR3 is TGTGCCAGCACCTGGACAGGGGGCGGAGGAGAAAAACTGTTTTTT. Full variable domain (outside the CDR3, taken from reference TRBV25-1 and TRBJ1-4): EADIYQTPRYLVIGTGKKITLECSQTMGHDKMYWYQQDPGMELHLIHYSYGVNSTEKGDLSSESTVSRIRTEHFPLTLESARPSHTSQYLCASTWTGGGGEKLFFGSGTQLSVL.

The genes are TRBV6-1 and TRBJ1-1, with TRBD1 matching over 8 bases. Per germline, CDR1 MNHNS and CDR2 SASEGT. CDR3 length: 17 amino acids. Unmatched junction bases numbered 13, after V lost 2 bases and J lost 5 bases. The CDR3 region has the DNA TGTGCCAGCAGTGAAACGCCCCTTTACAGGGGGGCAACTGAAGCTTTCTTT. This sequence encodes CASSETPLYRGATEAFF.

The J gene is TRBJ2-7, the V gene TRBV6-2 or TRBV6-3, with TRBD2 matching over 8 bases. In germline, CDR1 is MNHEY, CDR2 SVGEGT. V lost 5 bases to trimming and J lost 0 bases; unmatched junction nucleotides: 9. This CDR3 contains 16 residues. The CDR3 bases are TGTGCCAGCAGTGGACTAGCTACCAGAAGCTCCTACGAGCAGTACTTC. It codes for CASSGLATRSSYEQYF.

This chain links TRBV6-5 with TRBJ1-5; D is unclear. The CDR3 contains 14 residues. Looked up from germline, CDR1 is MNHEY and CDR2 is SVGAGI. The V end lost 3 bases, the J end lost 0 bases, and 6 bases lay between the germline ends. CDR3: CASSYRDSNQPQHF. CDR3 DNA sequence: TGTGCCAGCAGTTATCGGGATAGCAATCAGCCCCAGCATTTT.

The J gene is TRBJ2-7, the V gene TRBV30; 8 nucleotides line up with TRBD1. CDR3 length equals 14 residues. Germline V gene sequence: CDR1 GTSNPN, CDR2 SVGIG (reference sequence). V lost 5 bases, J lost 1 base, and 7 bases stayed unmatched. The CDR3 here is CAWAGTGTSYEQYF. In DNA, the CDR3 is TGTGCCTGGGCCGGGACAGGCACATCCTACGAGCAGTACTTC.

The genes are TRBV5-1 and TRBJ1-2; 7 bases match TRBD1. Trimming cost V 0 bases and J 2 bases; bases outside gene matches: 4. The CDR3 loop spans 15 amino acids. CDR1 is SGHRS, CDR2 YFSETQ, per germline. CDR3 sequence reads: CASSLGGTENYGYTF. The CDR3 nucleotides are TGCGCCAGCAGCTTGGGGGGGACAGAGAACTATGGCTACACCTTC.

J is TRBJ2-3 and V is TRBV28, with D maybe TRBD2 (5 bases). V lost 3 bases, J lost 3 bases, and 7 bases lay in between. The V gene's germline CDR1 is MDHEN and CDR2 SYDVKM. The CDR3 spans 13 residues. The CDR3: CASSLEATDTQYF. CDR3 nucleotide sequence: TGTGCCAGCAGTTTGGAGGCAACAGATACGCAGTATTTT.

The V call is TRBV18, the J call TRBJ2-4; perhaps TRBD2 as D (5 bases). Trimming took 3 bases from V and 3 from J, leaving 18 bases between them. CDR1 is KGHSH and CDR2 is LQKENI in the germline V gene. The CDR3 has 17 residues. DNA for the CDR3: TGTGCCAGCTCACCCCTTCTGGGCGGGTGGGACAAAAACATTCAGTACTTC. This translates into CASSPLLGGWDKNIQYF.

The CDR3 region has the DNA TGTGCCAGCAGCGTTAGAGGGTTGGCTGAAGCTTTCTTT. This gives the protein CASSVRGLAEAFF. The chain joins TRBV7-2 to TRBJ1-1; D is ambiguous. Looked up from germline, CDR1 is SGHTA and CDR2 is FQGNSA. V dropped 5 bases and J dropped 6 bases, with 13 bases sitting between them. CDR3 length equals 13 residues.

The gene calls are TRBV3-1 (or the pseudogene TRBV3-2) and TRBJ2-7; the D gene is possibly TRBD2 (6 bases). This CDR3 region has 17 residues. V was pared by 1 base and J by 3 bases, with 19 bases between. The germline V gene has CDR1 LGHDT and CDR2 YNNKEL (reference sequence). The CDR3 DNA reads TGTGCCAGCAGCCAAGTAGGCAGCTCGCGGAGGGGCTACGAGCAGTACTTC. This encodes CASSQVGSSRRGYEQYF.

In this sample, this clone turned up a few times. The chain carries TRBV6-1 and TRBJ2-1, with 11 bases fitting TRBD2. From germline, CDR1 is MNHNS and CDR2 SASEGT. V dropped 2 bases and J dropped 0; count of bases not matched to a gene: 9. The CDR3 consists of 19 residues. CDR3 DNA sequence: TGTGCCAGCAGTGAATCACTAGCGGGAGTCCCGAGCTCCTACAATGAGCAGTTCTTC. It translates to CASSESLAGVPSSYNEQFF.

V is TRBV7-7 and J is TRBJ2-1; D possibly corresponds to TRBD2 (6 bases). CDR3 length equals 13 residues. V gave up 3 bases and J gave up 11 bases, with 14 bases separating them. The germline V gene encodes CDR1 SSHAT and CDR2 FNYEAQ (reference sequence). The CDR3 region is CASSLEGRDQQFF. The DNA of the CDR3 is TGTGCCAGCAGCTTGGAGGGACGGGACCAGCAGTTCTTC.

The chain employs TRBV7-3 and TRBJ2-2; tentative D call: TRBD2 (6 bases). V was pared by 6 bases and J by 3 bases, with 11 bases between. Germline CDR1 reads SGHTA; CDR2 reads FQGTGA. This CDR3 has 14 amino acids. CDR3 nucleotide sequence: TGTGCCAGCAGTCTTTCGGGGGACACCGGGGAGCTGTTTTTT. This gives the protein CASSLSGDTGELFF.

This clone was detected only a few times. This chain joins TRBV28 and TRBJ2-7, with TRBD1 matching over 9 bases. The CDR3 totals 15 residues. V gave up 4 bases and J gave up 2 bases; unmatched junction bases: 6. The germline V gene encodes CDR1 MDHEN and CDR2 SYDVKM. The CDR3 DNA is TGTGCCAGCAGTTCCCCGGGACAGGGACCCTACGAGCAGTACTTC. Translated, it gives CASSSPGQGPYEQYF.

The chain joins TRBV7-3 to TRBJ2-3; 7 nucleotides align to TRBD1. Germline V lookup: CDR1 SGHTA, CDR2 FQGTGA. This CDR3 has 16 amino acids. V lost 5 bases, J lost 0 bases, and 8 bases stayed unmatched. The CDR3 DNA follows: TGTGCCAGCAGCAGACAGGGCCTGGGGAGCACAGATACGCAGTATTTT. It translates to CASSRQGLGSTDTQYF.